What follows is one T cell receptor (beta chain) and its context. This entry is derived from a study of blood T cell repertoires in COVID-19. Produced via immunoSEQ multiplex PCR; TCRdb's table is partial and in-frame only. The table records approximately 300,000 clones, 75% to 95% of them present only once. V lost 0 bases and J lost 0; bases outside the gene matches: 4. This CDR3 contains 16 residues. Germline V gene lookup returns CDR1 SGHVS and CDR2 FNYEAQ. The J gene is TRBJ1-2, the V gene TRBV7-6; 7 bases match TRBD1. This clonotype was obtained from a woman aged 25 to 39 with COVID-19, enrolled during active disease. Sequencing was carried out using peripheral blood. The CDR3 coding sequence is TGTGCCAGCAGCTTAGCTCCGGGACAGACTAACTATGGCTACACCTTC. This sequence encodes CASSLAPGQTNYGYTF.